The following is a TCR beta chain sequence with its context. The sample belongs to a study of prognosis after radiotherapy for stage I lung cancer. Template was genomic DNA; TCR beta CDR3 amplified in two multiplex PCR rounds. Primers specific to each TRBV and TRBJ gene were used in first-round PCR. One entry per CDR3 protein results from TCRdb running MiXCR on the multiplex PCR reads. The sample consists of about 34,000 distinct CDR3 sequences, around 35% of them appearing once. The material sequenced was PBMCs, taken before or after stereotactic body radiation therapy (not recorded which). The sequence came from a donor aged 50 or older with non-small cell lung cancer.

CDR3 coding DNA: TGCAGTGCTATTCCTTCCATGGGCTCCACAGATACGCAGTATTTT. Protein: CSAIPSMGSTDTQYF. This sequence joins TRBV20-1 and TRBJ2-3; D call uncertain. The ends were cut back, 4 bases at V and 2 bases at J, with 16 bases in the middle. This CDR3 is built from 15 residues. Germline V lookup: CDR1 DFQATT, CDR2 SNEGSKA (reference sequence).